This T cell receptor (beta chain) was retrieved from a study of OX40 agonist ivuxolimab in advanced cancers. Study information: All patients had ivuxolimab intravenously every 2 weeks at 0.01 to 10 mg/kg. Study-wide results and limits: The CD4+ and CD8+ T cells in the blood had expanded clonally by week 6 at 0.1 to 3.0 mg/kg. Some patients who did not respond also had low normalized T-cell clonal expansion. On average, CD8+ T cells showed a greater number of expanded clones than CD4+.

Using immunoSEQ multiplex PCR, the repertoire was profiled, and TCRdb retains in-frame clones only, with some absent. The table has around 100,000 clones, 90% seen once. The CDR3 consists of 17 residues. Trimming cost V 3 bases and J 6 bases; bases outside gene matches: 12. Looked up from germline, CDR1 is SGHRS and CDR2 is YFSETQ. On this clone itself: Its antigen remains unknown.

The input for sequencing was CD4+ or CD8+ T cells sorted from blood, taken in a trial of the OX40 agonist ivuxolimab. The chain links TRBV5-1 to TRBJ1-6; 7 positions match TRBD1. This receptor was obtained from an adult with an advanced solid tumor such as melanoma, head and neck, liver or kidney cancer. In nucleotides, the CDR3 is TGCGCCAGCAGCTCGAATCCCCCCGGGACAGTTAATTCACCCCTCCACTTT. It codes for CASSSNPPGTVNSPLHF.